These 22 T cell receptor delta chains were all obtained from the same sample, sequenced in a study of human gamma delta and Vdelta1 T cells. TCRdb re-called the PCR reads with CATT. The table records some 13,000 delta-chain clones, over 40% of them present only once. Their antigens are not known. The sequenced material came from Vdelta1 gamma-delta T cells from blood grown in culture (DOT cells). Receptor source: a human donor in good health.

The rearrangement joins TRDV1 to TRDJ1; 7 nucleotides agree with TRDD3. Germline assignment: CDR1 TSWWSYY and CDR2 QGS. CDR3 size: 20 residues. With V trimmed by 0 bases and J by 0 bases, 16 bases remained unmatched. CDR3 region: CALGELGSVWGPRYTDKLIF. CDR3 DNA: TGTGCTCTTGGGGAACTTGGGTCGGTCTGGGGGCCCCGGTACACCGATAAACTCATCTTT.

V is TRDV1 and J is TRDJ1, with 7 positions matching TRDD3. Trimming removed 2 bases from V and 4 bases from J; junction bases left unmatched: 28. Germline values: CDR1 TSWWSYY, CDR2 QGS. The CDR3 consists of 22 residues. CDR3 sequence (DNA): TGTGCTCTTGGGGAAGCCCCCTACCGGGAACTAAGGACTGGGGCCTCCGGCGATAAACTCATCTTT. Protein: CALGEAPYRELRTGASGDKLIF.

The chain couples TRDV1 to TRDJ1; 10 positions agree with TRDD3. This CDR3 has 20 residues. V lost 5 bases to trimming and J lost 3 bases; unmatched junction nucleotides: 21. CDR1 and CDR2 from the germline V gene are TSWWSYY and QGS. The CDR3 loop reads CALGRTNYRGGGYLADKLIF. The CDR3 DNA sequence: TGTGCTCTTGGGCGTACCAATTACAGAGGTGGGGGATACTTAGCCGATAAACTCATCTTT.

In this sample, this clone is medium-sized (0.01 to 0.1%). The chain recombines TRDV1 with TRDJ1; D is unresolved. CDR1 is TSWWSYY and CDR2 is QGS in the germline V gene. The CDR3 consists of 20 residues. V dropped 5 bases and J dropped 3 bases, with 31 bases sitting between them. The CDR3 protein is CALGKGAAFSHNPSADKLIF. The CDR3 DNA reads as TGTGCTCTTGGGAAAGGCGCTGCTTTTTCTCATAATCCATCGGCCGATAAACTCATCTTT.

The chain has TRDV1 and TRDJ1, with a weak D call TRDD3 (5 bases). Germline CDR1 and CDR2: TSWWSYY and QGS. This CDR3 has 16 amino acids. V was trimmed by 2 bases and J by 3 bases, leaving 16 bases between them. CDR3 region: CALGERSIDTSDKLIF. CDR3 sequence (DNA): TGTGCTCTTGGGGAAAGGTCCATCGATACATCCGATAAACTCATCTTT.

The chain combines TRDV1 with TRDJ1; 11 nucleotides line up with TRDD3. The CDR3 runs 19 residues. With V trimmed by 0 bases and J by 3 bases, 12 bases remained unmatched. The germline V gene has CDR1 TSWWSYY and CDR2 QGS. The CDR3, as DNA: TGTGCTCTTGGGGAACTCCCTCTCGGGTACTGGGGGATATCCGATAAACTCATCTTT. Protein sequence: CALGELPLGYWGISDKLIF.

This clone was detected once. The rearrangement joins TRDV1 to TRDJ2, with 8 bases lining up with TRDD3. J lost 7 bases, V lost 2 bases, and 18 bases had no gene match. The CDR3 is 19 residues long. CDR1 is TSWWSYY, CDR2 QGS, per germline. CDR3 coding DNA: TGTGCTCTTGGGGAATCCTACGATATACTGGGGGCCCCAGAAGCACAACTCTTCTTT. This gives the protein CALGESYDILGAPEAQLFF.

Only a few counts were recorded for this clone. The rearrangement links TRDV1 to TRDJ1; either TRDD2 or TRDD3 may fit D (6 bases each). The CDR3 sequence is 20 residues long. Germline-derived CDR1 and CDR2 are TSWWSYY and QGS. Trimming removed 1 base from V and 6 bases from J, with 30 bases in between. This CDR3 reads CALGEQESPTPTTGSYKLIF. The CDR3 DNA reads as TGTGCTCTTGGGGAACAGGAATCTCCTACTCCTACTACTGGGAGCTATAAACTCATCTTT.

The chain couples TRDV1 to TRDJ1; 12 bases match TRDD3. V shed 5 bases, J shed 0 bases, and the junction held 31 bases outside the gene matches. The length of the CDR3 is 25 residues. Germline V gives CDR1 TSWWSYY, CDR2 QGS. CDR3 in DNA: TGTGCTCTTGGGTTGAGGAACCCCGACCTGGGGGATACGCGTGTTTCGGGACCGTACACCGATAAACTCATCTTT. Translation: CALGLRNPDLGDTRVSGPYTDKLIF.

The J gene is TRDJ1, the V gene TRDV1; no clear D. V dropped 3 bases and J dropped 7 bases, with 27 bases sitting between them. The CDR3 covers 18 residues. Looked up from germline, CDR1 is TSWWSYY and CDR2 is QGS. CDR3 region: CALGDPDPYPPVPAKLIF. DNA for the CDR3: TGTGCTCTTGGGGACCCGGATCCTTACCCACCCGTTCCCGCTAAACTCATCTTT.

V gene TRDV1 combines with J gene TRDJ1; D gene unclear. The CDR3 runs 15 residues. Germline-derived CDR1 and CDR2 are TSWWSYY and QGS. Trimming stripped 3 bases from V and 0 bases from J, with 11 bases between. The CDR3 coding sequence is TGTGCTCTTGGGGAGTTTCCGAAGTACACCGATAAACTCATCTTT. This codes for CALGEFPKYTDKLIF.

This clone has only one observation. V gene TRDV1 combines with J gene TRDJ1; 12 bases agree with TRDD3. The germline gives CDR1 TSWWSYY, CDR2 QGS. With 2 bases clipped from V and 5 bases from J, the junction kept 33 bases outside the gene matches. The length of the CDR3 is 25 residues. The CDR3 region has the DNA TGTGCTCTTGGGGAAGCTCCCCACCCCGTCATTTTACTGGGGGATACAGGACCTCCGAGGGATAAACTCATCTTT. Protein: CALGEAPHPVILLGDTGPPRDKLIF.

This chain joins TRDV1 and TRDJ1; the D is unclear. The CDR3 runs 16 residues. Trimming cost V 1 base and J 2 bases, with 14 bases left between them. Germline assignment: CDR1 TSWWSYY and CDR2 QGS. CDR3 sequence reads: CALGEPTAFRTDKLIF. In nucleotides, the CDR3 is TGTGCTCTTGGGGAACCCACTGCTTTTCGAACCGATAAACTCATCTTT.

This chain links TRDV1 with TRDJ1, with D possibly being TRDD3 (6 bases). The CDR3 spans 17 residues. CDR1 and CDR2 (germline): TSWWSYY, QGS. Between the trimmed V and J ends, which lost 1 base and 0 bases, there was a span of 15 bases. The CDR3 loop reads CALGEPWVDTYTDKLIF. The CDR3 bases are TGTGCTCTTGGGGAACCTTGGGTTGATACGTACACCGATAAACTCATCTTT.

The chain combines TRDV1 with TRDJ1; 13 bases line up with TRDD3. Unmatched junction bases numbered 28, after V lost 0 bases and J lost 3 bases. This CDR3 is 25 amino acids long. Germline V gene data show CDR1 as TSWWSYY and CDR2 as QGS. In DNA form, the CDR3 reads TGTGCTCTTGGGGAACTCGCTCTCCCCCCTGACCTTTTACTGGGGGATACGATGTACGCCGATAAACTCATCTTT. It is translated as CALGELALPPDLLLGDTMYADKLIF.

This chain links TRDV1 with TRDJ1, with 8 bases aligning to TRDD3. Germline loops: CDR1 TSWWSYY, CDR2 QGS. The CDR3 sequence is 22 residues long. V was pared by 3 bases and J by 0 bases, with 24 bases of the junction left unmatched. The CDR3 nucleotides read TGTGCTCTTGGGGAGCTAACCTTTGCGGCCTTGGGGGATCGCCTGTACACCGATAAACTCATCTTT. Its protein is CALGELTFAALGDRLYTDKLIF.

V and J are TRDV1 and TRDJ1, with 7 positions matching TRDD2. The CDR3 extends over 19 amino acids. Germline-derived CDR1 and CDR2 are TSWWSYY and QGS. Trimming cost V 2 bases and J 0 bases; bases outside gene matches: 15. The CDR3 loop is CALGEFLLVGVSYTDKLIF. The CDR3 DNA follows: TGTGCTCTTGGGGAATTCCTACTAGTTGGGGTTTCGTACACCGATAAACTCATCTTT.

Only a few counts were recorded for this clone. This rearrangement joins TRDV1 to TRDJ1, with 7 nucleotides matching TRDD3. V dropped 2 bases and J dropped 3; count of bases not matched to a gene: 18. CDR1 and CDR2 from the germline V gene are TSWWSYY and QGS. The CDR3 runs 19 residues. The CDR3 region is CALGEKGILGISEADKLIF. CDR3 DNA: TGTGCTCTTGGGGAAAAGGGTATACTGGGGATCTCGGAGGCCGATAAACTCATCTTT.

The chain has TRDV1 and TRDJ1; 9 nucleotides match TRDD3. This CDR3 is 22 amino acids long. Germline assignment: CDR1 TSWWSYY and CDR2 QGS. V lost 1 base and J lost 1; bases outside the gene matches: 22. The CDR3 protein is CALGEPKWRFHTTGGGTDKLIF. The DNA for the CDR3 is TGTGCTCTTGGGGAACCCAAATGGCGCTTCCATACTACTGGGGGAGGCACCGATAAACTCATCTTT.

This rearrangement joins TRDV1 to TRDJ1, with D perhaps matching TRDD2 (6 bases). The CDR3 loop spans 17 amino acids. Deletions cut 7 bases from V and 0 bases from J, with 21 bases between. CDR1 and CDR2 (germline): TSWWSYY, QGS. The DNA of the CDR3 is TGTGCTCTTGCCATAAGTGGGCCTTCCCTGTACACCGATAAACTCATCTTT. Translated: CALAISGPSLYTDKLIF.

J is TRDJ1 and V is TRDV1; perhaps TRDD3 as D (6 bases). There are 18 residues in the CDR3. The V gene lost 0 bases and the J gene lost 1 base, with 18 bases spanning the gap. In germline, CDR1 is TSWWSYY, CDR2 QGS. The CDR3 bases are TGTGCTCTTGGGGAACTAAGTTCCCGGGGGACCAGCACCGATAAACTCATCTTT. It specifies CALGELSSRGTSTDKLIF.

This rearrangement joins TRDV1 to TRDJ1; 7 bases fit TRDD3. This CDR3 is 23 amino acids long. CDR1 and CDR2 from the germline V gene are TSWWSYY and QGS. Trimming took 2 bases from V and 0 from J; bases not matched to a gene: 27. The CDR3 DNA reads as TGTGCTCTTGGGGAAAAGTGGGATTCCCCCCAGTTCCTGGGGGGCCCCTACACCGATAAACTCATCTTT. As protein: CALGEKWDSPQFLGGPYTDKLIF.